Shown below are 29 T cell receptor beta chains from a single sample sequenced in a study of T cell responses to AZD1222 COVID-19 vaccine. Data came from immunoSEQ multiplex PCR; TCRdb stores just in-frame clones and leaves some out. Of roughly 250,000 clones listed, 85% to 95% were seen once; the top ten hold around 0.5%. Sequenced material: peripheral blood, taken on day 0 of AZD1222 vaccination. The receptor source for this set is an adult in good health.

The chain uses TRBV6-1 and TRBJ2-7; 9 bases align to TRBD1. The junction had 3 bases not matched to a gene; V was cut back by 0 bases and J by 3 bases. This CDR3 is 15 amino acids long. Germline CDR1 MNHNS, CDR2 SASEGT. CDR3 in amino acids: CASSEAGTGIYEQYF. The CDR3 nucleotides are TGTGCCAGCAGTGAAGCCGGGACAGGGATCTACGAGCAGTACTTC.

The chain is built from TRBV23-1 and TRBJ1-3; 8 bases match TRBD1. TRBV23-1 is an open reading frame, and its role is uncertain. V shed 4 bases and J 6 bases; nucleotides not matched to a gene: 5. The CDR3 has 14 amino acids. CDR3 DNA: TGCGCCAGCAGTCTATCGGGACAGGAAAACACCATATATTTT. Encoded protein: CASSLSGQENTIYF.

The chain uses TRBV9 and TRBJ2-3, with 10 nucleotides matching TRBD2. From germline, CDR1 is SGDLS and CDR2 YYNGEE. V trimming: 3 bases; J trimming: 6 bases; junction bases outside the gene matches: 7. This CDR3 spans 15 amino acids. The CDR3 reads CASSAYSGGRDTQYF. The CDR3 bases are TGTGCCAGCAGCGCGTATAGCGGGGGGAGGGATACGCAGTATTTT.

With regard to this clone: The same CDR3 is also encoded by other DNA sequences in this sample. The J gene is TRBJ2-3, the V gene TRBV2, with no clear D. The CDR3 spans 11 residues. V was pared by 4 bases and J by 5 bases, with 4 bases between. From germline, CDR1 is SNHLY and CDR2 FYNNEI. The CDR3: CASSGRDTQYF. DNA of the CDR3: TGTGCCAGCAGTGGGAGAGATACGCAGTATTTT.

V is TRBV5-4 and J is TRBJ2-1, with 11 bases identical to TRBD2. Trimming took 4 bases from V and 0 from J; bases not matched to a gene: 3. Germline CDR1 SGHNT, CDR2 YYREEE (reference sequence). The CDR3 contains 16 residues. Here the CDR3 DNA reads TGTGCCAGCAGCCCTAGCGGGGGGAGCTCCTACAATGAGCAGTTCTTC. This translates into CASSPSGGSSYNEQFF.

The chain recombines TRBV6-5 with TRBJ2-5, with TRBD2 as a possible D gene (6 bases). Germline CDR1 and CDR2: MNHEY and SVGAGI. The CDR3 covers 13 residues. Trimming took off 8 bases at V and 0 bases at J, with 10 bases between the two ends. The CDR3 bases are TGTGCCAGCGGGGGGACCTACCAAGAGACCCAGTACTTC. As protein: CASGGTYQETQYF.

This chain joins TRBV3-1 (or the pseudogene TRBV3-2) and TRBJ2-1; 10 bases are shared with TRBD2. The CDR3 is made up of 20 amino acids. J gave up 4 bases and V 4 bases, and 19 bases lay outside the gene matches. Germline CDR1 LGHDT, CDR2 YNNKEL (reference sequence). The CDR3 coding sequence is TGTGCCAGCAGCCCTAGGGGAAGCGGGAGGGCCCTCTTGGGATACAATGAGCAGTTCTTC. It translates to CASSPRGSGRALLGYNEQFF.

This chain links TRBV28 with TRBJ2-7, with D perhaps matching TRBD2 (6 bases). This CDR3 has 13 residues. CDR1 is MDHEN and CDR2 is SYDVKM in the germline V gene. The V gene lost 6 bases and the J gene lost 4 bases, with 13 bases spanning the gap. Here the CDR3 reads CASSLLAVYEQYF. CDR3 bases: TGTGCCAGCAGCCTACTAGCCGTATACGAGCAGTACTTC.

The chain links TRBV28 to TRBJ2-2; 7 positions agree with TRBD1. The CDR3 extends over 14 amino acids. Losses at the gene ends were 8 bases for V and 4 bases for J; bases not matched to a gene: 7. CDR1 is MDHEN, CDR2 SYDVKM, per germline. CDR3 coding DNA: TGTGCCAGCCTATTTTCAGGGGGCACCGGGGAGCTGTTTTTT. Protein sequence: CASLFSGGTGELFF.

The V and J genes are TRBV27 and TRBJ1-1; D gene uncertain. V lost 8 bases and J 14 bases, leaving 18 bases between the germline ends. CDR3 size: 11 residues. CDR1 is MNHEY and CDR2 is SMNVEV in the germline V gene (reference sequence). The chain's CDR3 is CASGPPVSEFF. The CDR3 DNA reads TGTGCCAGCGGACCCCCGGTGAGCGAATTCTTT.

The chain has TRBV6-5 and TRBJ2-1; 13 bases map to TRBD2. V was clipped by 6 bases and J by 10 bases; unmatched bases: 6. The CDR3 extends over 14 amino acids. From germline, CDR1 is MNHEY and CDR2 SVGAGI. For the CDR3, the DNA is TGTGCCAGCAGAAGGACTAGCGGGGGCTCAGAGCAGTTCTTC. This sequence encodes CASRRTSGGSEQFF.

The chain recombines TRBV5-1 with TRBJ1-5; TRBD1 matches 9 bases. The CDR3 spans 15 residues. V gave up 2 bases and J gave up 9 bases; unmatched junction bases: 9. Germline assignment: CDR1 SGHRS and CDR2 YFSETQ. CDR3 DNA: TGCGCCAGCAGCTTAGGACAGGGGCCGGCATCGCCCCAGCATTTT. Its protein product is CASSLGQGPASPQHF.

The J gene is TRBJ1-2, the V gene TRBV28; tentative D call: TRBD1 (5 bases). Trimming left V 7 bases short and J 4 bases short, with 22 bases between. The CDR3 length is 16 residues. Germline CDR1 MDHEN, CDR2 SYDVKM. The CDR3 here is CASTPPLGGPTYGYTF. CDR3 nucleotides: TGTGCCAGCACCCCTCCTCTTGGGGGACCCACCTATGGCTACACCTTC.

The J gene is TRBJ1-2, the V gene TRBV15, with unresolved D. The V end was cut by 1 base, the J end by 4 bases, with 4 bases between. The germline CDR1 and CDR2 sequences are LNHNV and YYDKDF (reference sequence). The CDR3 sequence is 12 residues long. Here the CDR3 reads CATSRATYGYTF. CDR3 sequence (DNA): TGTGCCACCAGCAGAGCCACCTATGGCTACACCTTC.

This chain uses TRBV10-3 with TRBJ2-2; D is ambiguous. Germline CDR1 ENHRY, CDR2 SYGVKD. V was clipped by 2 bases and J by 1 base, with 5 bases between them. The CDR3 sequence is 14 residues long. CDR3 residues: CAISERQNTGELFF. The CDR3 nucleotides read TGTGCCATCAGTGAGAGACAGAACACCGGGGAGCTGTTTTTT.

V gene TRBV7-2 combines with J gene TRBJ2-7; TRBD2 might be the D (5 bases). The CDR3 length is 14 residues. Trimming pared 5 bases from V and 7 bases from J, leaving 18 bases between. Looked up from germline, CDR1 is SGHTA and CDR2 is FQGNSA. The CDR3 DNA follows: TGTGCCAGCAGCCTCACTCGGACTTCGGGGGAGCAGTACTTC. Protein: CASSLTRTSGEQYF. Drawing the rest from reference TRBV7-2 and TRBJ2-7, the complete variable domain is GAGVSQSPSNKVTEKGKDVELRCDPISGHTALYWYRQSLGQGLEFLIYFQGNSAPDKSGLPSDRFSAERTGGSVSTLTIQRTQQEDSAVYLCASSLTRTSGEQYFGPGTRLTVT.

This clone was seen only a few times. The chain is built from TRBV5-1 and TRBJ2-3; D remains ambiguous. CDR1 and CDR2 (germline): SGHRS, YFSETQ. Trimming took off 0 bases at V and 3 bases at J, with 8 bases between the two ends. The CDR3 sequence is 14 residues long. The CDR3 DNA sequence: TGCGCCAGCAGCTTGGAGGCAGCTACAGATACGCAGTATTTT. Its translation is CASSLEAATDTQYF.

This rearrangement joins TRBV14 to TRBJ2-7; possibly TRBD2 for D (6 bases). The CDR3 length is 16 residues. CDR1 is SGHDN and CDR2 is FVKESK in the germline V gene. V dropped 6 bases and J dropped 7 bases, with 25 bases sitting between them. For the CDR3, the DNA is TGTGCCAGCAGTCGACAGAGTTCTCCCCTGGGGGGTGAGCAGTACTTC. Amino acids: CASSRQSSPLGGEQYF.

The rearrangement links TRBV23-1 to TRBJ2-7; 9 bases agree with TRBD1. TRBV23-1 is placed among ORFs of uncertain function. J was trimmed by 1 base and V by 10 bases; bases with no gene match: 8. The CDR3 contains 14 residues. The DNA for the CDR3 is TGCGCCAATTGGGGGACAGGGATTTCCTACGAGCAGTACTTC. Translation gives CANWGTGISYEQYF.

This clone has more than one count but fewer than ten. The chain couples TRBV19 to TRBJ1-1, with unresolved D. CDR3 size: 14 residues. The germline V gene has CDR1 LNHDA and CDR2 SQIVND (reference sequence). V gave up 3 bases and J gave up 5 bases, with 13 bases separating them. The CDR3 sequence is CASSIEDKRTEAFF. The CDR3 nucleotides read TGTGCCAGTAGTATCGAAGACAAAAGGACTGAAGCTTTCTTT.

CDR3 sequence: CASSLYRGGDEQYF. CDR3 DNA: TGTGCCAGCAGTTTATACAGGGGAGGGGACGAGCAGTACTTC. This sequence joins TRBV28 and TRBJ2-7, with D perhaps assigned TRBD1 or TRBD2 (7 bases each). The ends were cut back, 1 base at V and 5 bases at J, with 12 bases in the middle. CDR1 and CDR2 from the germline V gene are MDHEN and SYDVKM. The CDR3 is 14 residues long.

The chain links TRBV5-6 to TRBJ1-2; possible D gene TRBD1, 6 bases. Germline-derived CDR1 and CDR2 are SGHDT and YYEEEE. This CDR3 spans 14 amino acids. Trimming cost V 4 bases and J 2 bases, with 12 bases left between them. This CDR3 reads CASSPRGGNYGYTF. The CDR3 DNA is TGTGCCAGCAGCCCTCGAGGGGGAAACTATGGCTACACCTTC.

This clone has just a few counts. The junction does not match germline at one end; this may be a read error. The chain links TRBV3-1 (or the pseudogene TRBV3-2) to TRBJ1-1, with 7 bases identical to TRBD1. The CDR3 sequence is 14 residues long. CDR1 and CDR2 from the germline V gene are LGHDT and YNNKEL (reference sequence). The CDR3 DNA is TGTGCCAGCCGCCAAACAGGGGATCGGGCTGAAGCTTTCTTT. Translated: CASRQTGDRAEAFF.

The chain joins TRBV27 to TRBJ2-7; D is undetermined. With 6 bases removed from V and 2 bases from J, the gap between germline ends came to 11 bases. The CDR3 is 13 residues long. The germline V gene encodes CDR1 MNHEY and CDR2 SMNVEV (reference sequence). The DNA of the CDR3 is TGTGCCAGCAGCGCACGGAGCGCCTACGAGCAGTACTTC. It specifies CASSARSAYEQYF.

The chain is built from TRBV28 and TRBJ2-7; 8 bases align to TRBD1. Losses at the gene ends were 6 bases for V and 1 base for J; bases not matched to a gene: 8. Germline V gene data show CDR1 as MDHEN and CDR2 as SYDVKM. The CDR3 covers 15 residues. CDR3 loop: CASSRTGSGSYEQYF. The CDR3 region has the DNA TGTGCCAGCAGCCGGACAGGGTCGGGTTCCTACGAGCAGTACTTC. Full variable domain (rest looked up from reference TRBV28 and TRBJ2-7): DVKVTQSSRYLVKRTGEKVFLECVQDMDHENMFWYRQDPGLGLRLIYFSYDVKMKEKGDIPEGYSVSREKKERFSLILESASTNQTSMYLCASSRTGSGSYEQYFGPGTRLTVT.

The chain carries TRBV6-5 and TRBJ2-2; TRBD1 matches 9 bases. Germline CDR1 is MNHEY and CDR2 is SVGAGI. The CDR3 consists of 15 residues. V lost 4 bases, J lost 6 bases, and 6 bases stayed unmatched. The CDR3: CASSSGTGSAGELFF. The CDR3 DNA is TGTGCCAGCAGTTCCGGGACAGGGTCGGCCGGGGAGCTGTTTTTT.

This clone was seen once. The CDR3 bases are TGTGCCAGCAGCCATGGGGGGAGAGGAACTGAAGCTTTCTTT. It encodes CASSHGGRGTEAFF. The chain joins TRBV7-9 to TRBJ1-1, with D perhaps TRBD1 (5 bases). Trimming removed 5 bases from V and 5 bases from J, with 15 bases in between. Germline CDR1 reads SEHNR; CDR2 reads FQNEAQ (reference sequence). This CDR3 has 14 residues.

This clone was recorded only once. The chain employs TRBV7-5 and TRBJ2-7; the DNA was not compared with TRBD2, the D call given in the table. TRBV7-5 counts as a pseudogene. This CDR3 has 17 residues. This chain's CDR3 is CARSLGVGREVIYEQYF. The DNA of the CDR3 is TGTGCCAGAAGCTTAGGGGTCGGCAGGGAGGTAATCTACGAGCAGTACTTC.

The chain recombines TRBV5-1 with TRBJ1-5; TRBD1 matches 9 bases. CDR1 SGHRS and CDR2 YFSETQ come from the germline V gene. The V and J ends lost 0 bases and 2 bases, in that order; junction bases with no gene match: 0. The CDR3 extends over 15 amino acids. This chain's CDR3 is CASSLGTGGNQPQHF. The CDR3 region has the DNA TGCGCCAGCAGCTTGGGGACAGGGGGCAATCAGCCCCAGCATTTT. The variable domain in full, completed from reference TRBV5-1 and TRBJ1-5, reads KAGVTQTPRYLIKTRGQQVTLSCSPISGHRSVSWYQQTPGQGLQFLFEYFSETQRNKGNFPGRFSGRQFSNSRSEMNVSTLELGDSALYLCASSLGTGGNQPQHFGDGTRLSIL.